The 25 T cell receptor beta chains below were found in one sample sequenced in a study of shared clonotypes between healthy human individuals. The assay was immunoSEQ multiplex PCR, and TCRdb's table has in-frame clones only and misses some. This sample has fewer than 1 million clones; about 96% occur once, and the top ten carry over 0.2%. Naive CD8 cells were CD45RO-negative, positively selected for CCR7, excluding terminally differentiated effector memory CD45RA+ cells. Sequenced input: naive CD8+ T cells sorted from blood. Receptors originate from a man aged 30-40 years in good health.

This chain uses TRBV5-4 with TRBJ2-3, with TRBD2 identical over 8 bases. Germline CDR1 reads SGHNT; CDR2 reads YYREEE (reference sequence). J gave up 6 bases and V 6 bases, and 21 bases lay outside the gene matches. The CDR3 is 18 amino acids. CDR3 nucleotides: TGTGCCAGCAAAACCGGGGGGGGGACCCGCAGGTTGAGCGATACGCAGTATTTT. Residues: CASKTGGGTRRLSDTQYF.

The rearrangement uses TRBV5-1 and TRBJ1-1; D possibly corresponds to TRBD1 (6 bases). Germline V gene data show CDR1 as SGHRS and CDR2 as YFSETQ. Trimming removed 0 bases from V and 6 bases from J, with 12 bases in between. This CDR3 contains 14 residues. In DNA form, the CDR3 reads TGCGCCAGCAGCTTGGACAGGGCGGGCCCTGAAGCTTTCTTT. Its translation is CASSLDRAGPEAFF.

This chain joins TRBV5-6 and TRBJ2-3; 11 nucleotides agree with TRBD2. Germline CDR1 SGHDT, CDR2 YYEEEE. J was trimmed by 6 bases and V by 0 bases; bases with no gene match: 3. This CDR3 has 15 residues. CDR3 sequence: CASSLGASGRDTQYF. In nucleotides, the CDR3 is TGTGCCAGCAGCTTGGGGGCTAGCGGGAGGGATACGCAGTATTTT.

About this clone itself: The identical CDR3 is also encoded by other nucleotide sequences in the sample. The chain uses TRBV5-1 and TRBJ2-7, with 7 bases that match TRBD1. V dropped 3 bases and J dropped 2; count of bases not matched to a gene: 5. Germline-derived CDR1 and CDR2 are SGHRS and YFSETQ. The CDR3 covers 14 residues. CDR3 nucleotide sequence: TGCGCCAGCAGCTCCACAGGGGCTCCCTACGAGCAGTACTTC. It yields the protein CASSSTGAPYEQYF.

The chain has TRBV7-9 and TRBJ2-1; D may be TRBD1 (5 bases). The V end was cut by 5 bases, the J end by 4 bases, with 24 bases between. Germline V gene sequence: CDR1 SEHNR, CDR2 FQNEAQ (reference sequence). The CDR3 is 18 amino acids. The CDR3 loop is CASSALGLQRLEYNEQFF. In nucleotides, the CDR3 is TGTGCCAGCAGCGCGTTGGGGCTTCAACGGTTGGAATACAATGAGCAGTTCTTC.

J is TRBJ2-5 and V is TRBV6-5, with TRBD2 matching 13 bases. TRBJ2-7 matches the DNA end more closely, so the J call is doubtful. The CDR3 totals 15 residues. Germline V CDR1 and CDR2: MNHEY, SVGAGI. The CDR3 protein is CASRTGTSGIYEQYF. The CDR3 DNA follows: TGTGCCAGCAGGACCGGGACTAGCGGGATCTACGAGCAGTACTTC.

V is TRBV28 and J is TRBJ2-7, with no clear D. The CDR3 length is 13 residues. The germline gives CDR1 MDHEN, CDR2 SYDVKM. Trimming shortened V by 8 bases and J by 2 bases, and 13 bases separated the two germline ends. Written as DNA, the CDR3 is TGTGCCAGCCGTGCAGGAAATACCTACGAGCAGTACTTC. As protein: CASRAGNTYEQYF.

The chain employs TRBV28 and TRBJ2-5; D perhaps matches TRBD2 (5 bases). The CDR3 spans 14 residues. Germline-derived CDR1 and CDR2 are MDHEN and SYDVKM. The V and J ends lost 8 bases and 4 bases respectively, with 17 bases between them. CDR3 coding DNA: TGTGCCAGCGGGTCACTGTGGACTCGAGAGACCCAGTACTTC. Translating gives CASGSLWTRETQYF. Supplemented by reference TRBV28 and TRBJ2-5, the full variable domain reads DVKVTQSSRYLVKRTGEKVFLECVQDMDHENMFWYRQDPGLGLRLIYFSYDVKMKEKGDIPEGYSVSREKKERFSLILESASTNQTSMYLCASGSLWTRETQYFGPGTRLLVL.

V gene TRBV7-9 combines with J gene TRBJ1-1; D gene ambiguous. V was shortened by 3 bases and J by 7 bases, with 6 bases between the two germline ends. The CDR3 has 11 residues. Germline assignment: CDR1 SEHNR and CDR2 FQNEAQ (reference sequence). CDR3 protein: CASSLTLEAFF. The DNA for the CDR3 is TGTGCCAGCAGCTTGACCCTTGAAGCTTTCTTT.

V and J are TRBV15 and TRBJ1-5; D is possibly TRBD1 (5 bases). The CDR3 covers 15 residues. Trimming stripped 0 bases from V and 7 bases from J, with 13 bases between. Germline V gives CDR1 LNHNV, CDR2 YYDKDF (reference sequence). CDR3 protein: CATSRDRGVLQPQHF. For the CDR3, the DNA is TGTGCCACCAGCAGAGATCGGGGGGTACTGCAGCCCCAGCATTTT. Full variable domain (rest looked up from reference TRBV15 and TRBJ1-5): DAMVIQNPRYQVTQFGKPVTLSCSQTLNHNVMYWYQQKSSQAPKLLFHYYDKDFNNEADTPDNFQSRRPNTSFCFLDIRSPGLGDTAMYLCATSRDRGVLQPQHFGDGTRLSIL.

The chain combines TRBV6-5 with TRBJ2-7; D is perhaps TRBD1 (6 bases). Germline loops: CDR1 MNHEY, CDR2 SVGAGI. The CDR3 has 14 amino acids. V was trimmed by 4 bases and J by 1 base, leaving 11 bases between them. CDR3 coding DNA: TGTGCCAGCAGTTTCGGACAGTTTTCCTACGAGCAGTACTTC. Translation: CASSFGQFSYEQYF.

Regarding this clone: This sample also contains other DNA sequences that code for the same CDR3. Here the CDR3 DNA reads TGTGCCAGCAGCGCATCAACCGGGGAGCTGTTTTTT. Its protein is CASSASTGELFF. The chain couples TRBV9 to TRBJ2-2; D unclear. V was cut by 3 bases and J by 5 bases, with 5 bases left in between. The CDR3 extends over 12 amino acids. Germline CDR1 SGDLS, CDR2 YYNGEE.

The rearrangement links TRBV2 to TRBJ2-7, with 7 bases that match TRBD1. CDR3 length: 15 residues. Trimming removed 5 bases from V and 2 bases from J; junction bases left unmatched: 9. CDR1 is SNHLY, CDR2 FYNNEI, per germline. CDR3 region: CASSPHPGQTYEQYF. The CDR3 DNA sequence: TGTGCCAGCAGTCCTCACCCGGGACAGACCTACGAGCAGTACTTC.

This sequence joins TRBV6-6 and TRBJ1-1; possibly TRBD1 for D (6 bases). CDR3 size: 13 residues. V lost 0 bases and J lost 8, with 10 bases in between. The germline CDR1 and CDR2 sequences are MNHNY and SVGAGI (reference sequence). DNA for the CDR3: TGTGCCAGCAGTTACTCACCAGGGGTCGAAGCTTTCTTT. It encodes CASSYSPGVEAFF.

This sequence joins TRBV27 and TRBJ1-1, with a possible D match to TRBD1 (6 bases). V was trimmed by 3 bases and J by 3 bases, leaving 8 bases between them. The V gene's germline CDR1 is MNHEY and CDR2 SMNVEV (reference sequence). The length of the CDR3 is 13 residues. CDR3 sequence reads: CASSFQGHTEAFF. The CDR3, as DNA: TGTGCCAGCAGTTTTCAGGGGCACACTGAAGCTTTCTTT.

The gene calls are TRBV7-7 and TRBJ2-5; 15 positions match TRBD2. The germline CDR1 and CDR2 sequences are SSHAT and FNYEAQ (reference sequence). There are 19 residues in the CDR3. J was trimmed by 4 bases and V by 1 base; bases with no gene match: 10. CDR3 loop: CASSLVPGLAGGGLETQYF. CDR3 bases: TGTGCCAGCAGCTTAGTCCCGGGACTAGCGGGAGGAGGTTTAGAGACCCAGTACTTC.

The rearrangement uses TRBV27 and TRBJ2-7, with TRBD2 matching 10 bases. V lost 0 bases, J lost 1 base, and 3 bases stayed unmatched. Germline V gene lookup returns CDR1 MNHEY and CDR2 SMNVEV (reference sequence). The CDR3 sequence is 16 residues long. The CDR3 sequence is CASSLSLAGVSYEQYF. The CDR3, as DNA: TGTGCCAGCAGTTTATCGCTAGCGGGAGTTTCCTACGAGCAGTACTTC.

The V and J genes are TRBV19 and TRBJ2-7; TRBD2 matches 11 bases. V trimming: 6 bases; J trimming: 3 bases; junction bases outside the gene matches: 4. Germline lookup yields CDR1 LNHDA and CDR2 SQIVND (reference sequence). CDR3 length equals 14 residues. For the CDR3, the DNA is TGTGCCAGTAGGGGACTAGCGGAAGGCTACGAGCAGTACTTC. It is translated as CASRGLAEGYEQYF.

The chain is built from TRBV6-4 and TRBJ2-3, with D perhaps assigned TRBD1 or TRBD2 (5 bases each). This CDR3 is 15 amino acids long. V shed 8 bases and J shed 2 bases, with 17 bases lying between them. The germline V gene has CDR1 MRHNA and CDR2 SNTAGT. CDR3 sequence reads: CASGLLGDHTDTQYF. Written as DNA, the CDR3 is TGTGCCAGCGGCTTACTCGGGGACCACACAGATACGCAGTATTTT.

The gene calls are TRBV2 and TRBJ2-5, with D possibly matching TRBD1 (6 bases). Germline-derived CDR1 and CDR2 are SNHLY and FYNNEI. The length of the CDR3 is 17 residues. Deletions cut 6 bases from V and 2 bases from J, with 22 bases between. The CDR3 loop reads CASRSRQVGSGQETQYF. The CDR3 coding sequence is TGTGCCAGCAGAAGCAGACAGGTGGGGAGTGGGCAAGAGACCCAGTACTTC.

This chain links TRBV4-1 with TRBJ2-1; the D gene is possibly TRBD1 (6 bases). The CDR3 has 15 residues. The germline V gene has CDR1 MGHRA and CDR2 YSYEKL. V lost 2 bases to trimming and J lost 6 bases, with 14 bases between them. The CDR3 protein is CASSQQGLERNEQFF. In DNA, the CDR3 is TGCGCCAGCAGCCAACAGGGGCTGGAACGCAATGAGCAGTTCTTC.

The chain couples TRBV11-2 to TRBJ2-5; TRBD1 matches 9 bases. The J segment lost 5 bases and the V segment lost 1 base, leaving 5 bases of the junction unmatched. There are 15 residues in the CDR3. The germline V gene has CDR1 SGHAT and CDR2 FQNNGV. Written as DNA, the CDR3 is TGTGCCAGCAGCTTAGTCTGGGACAGGGTGGAGACCCAGTACTTC. The encoded protein is CASSLVWDRVETQYF.

This chain connects TRBV7-9 to TRBJ2-5; 8 bases agree with TRBD1. CDR3 length: 14 residues. In germline, CDR1 is SEHNR, CDR2 FQNEAQ (reference sequence). Losses at the gene ends were 3 bases for V and 5 bases for J; bases not matched to a gene: 5. In DNA, the CDR3 is TGTGCCAGCAGCTTGGGACAGGTAGTGGAGACCCAGTACTTC. This codes for CASSLGQVVETQYF.

The V call is TRBV11-3, the J call TRBJ2-1; 14 nucleotides agree with TRBD2. The germline gives CDR1 SGHNT, CDR2 YENEEA. The ends lost 5 bases at V and 1 base at J; junction bases unmatched: 7. This CDR3 has 18 residues. CDR3 sequence: CASSPRTSGRNSYNEQFF. The CDR3, as DNA: TGTGCCAGCAGCCCACGGACTAGCGGGAGGAATTCCTACAATGAGCAGTTCTTC. The complete variable domain, with remaining parts taken from reference TRBV11-3 and TRBJ2-1, reads EAGVVQSPRYKIIEKKQPVAFWCNPISGHNTLYWYLQNLGQGPELLIRYENEEAVDDSQLPKDRFSAERLKGVDSTLKIQPAELGDSAVYLCASSPRTSGRNSYNEQFFGPGTRLTVL.

This chain links TRBV2 with TRBJ1-2; TRBD1 is a possible D gene (5 bases). Per the germline V gene, CDR1 is SNHLY and CDR2 is FYNNEI. V was clipped by 4 bases and J by 6 bases, with 18 bases between them. The CDR3 sequence is 15 residues long. The CDR3 sequence is CASSGVGLIGHGYTF. CDR3 nucleotides: TGTGCCAGCAGTGGGGTGGGACTAATAGGACATGGCTACACCTTC.